Detailed here is one TCR beta chain. Its antigen is undetermined. The data derive from a study of cytomegalovirus exposure and HLA in healthy donors. Study-wide results and limits: A later analysis reportedly found that, within productive TCRs, an Asian-associated ancestry cluster had fewer N-insertions than the mean observed across the roughly 630 donors. Looking again later, the authors saw that most CMV-associated TCR beta chains seemed HLA-restricted.

Per germline, CDR1 SNHLY and CDR2 FYNNEI. Unmatched junction bases numbered 14, after V lost 6 bases and J lost 3 bases. The CDR3 is 17 residues long. A multiplex PCR was run with 60 Vbeta primers and 13 Jbeta primers. Profiled with immunoSEQ multiplex PCR; TCRdb holds only in-frame clones, not every one. The repertoire includes approximately 150,000 clones, around 65% of them detected once, and roughly 2.7% sits in the top ten. Sequencing was performed on PBMCs. The chain combines TRBV2 with TRBJ1-3; TRBD1 matches 7 bases. This TCR came from a woman aged 35 to 49 in good health and CMV-seropositive. The DNA of the CDR3 is TGTGCCAGCAGGGACCGGTCGACAGGGATGTATGGAAACACCATATATTTT. Residues: CASRDRSTGMYGNTIYF. Full variable domain (rest looked up from reference TRBV2 and TRBJ1-3): EPEVTQTPSHQVTQMGQEVILRCVPISNHLYFYWYRQILGQKVEFLVSFYNNEISEKSEIFDDQFSVERPDGSNFTLKIRSTKLEDSAMYFCASRDRSTGMYGNTIYFGEGSWLTVV.